The 4 T cell receptor beta chains below all came from one sample that was sequenced in a study of T cell changes during pregnancy in multiple sclerosis. Assay used: immunoSEQ multiplex PCR; TCRdb lists only in-frame clones, some missing. In the table there are about 29,000 clones, 90% to 95% of which are singletons. The input for sequencing was CD8+ T cells from peripheral blood mononuclear cells, taken before pregnancy. These receptor sequences come from a female donor with multiple sclerosis, enrolled in a pregnancy study.

This rearrangement joins TRBV28 to TRBJ2-1; 10 positions agree with TRBD2. The CDR3 extends over 15 amino acids. With V trimmed by 5 bases and J by 5 bases, 6 bases remained unmatched. Germline loops: CDR1 MDHEN, CDR2 SYDVKM. CDR3 sequence reads: CASSVLAGGDNEQFF. In DNA form, the CDR3 reads TGTGCCAGCAGTGTCTTAGCGGGAGGAGACAATGAGCAGTTCTTC.

Only a few counts were recorded for this clone. This sequence joins TRBV7-9 and TRBJ2-7, with TRBD2 identical over 7 bases. The CDR3 is 15 residues long. V lost 5 bases and J lost 3; bases outside the gene matches: 10. Germline-derived CDR1 and CDR2 are SEHNR and FQNEAQ (reference sequence). CDR3 nucleotides: TGTGCCAGCAGCCAAGCGGGATCAGCCAACTACGAGCAGTACTTC. This gives the protein CASSQAGSANYEQYF.

The chain combines TRBV10-2 with TRBJ1-5; a possible D gene is TRBD1 (6 bases). Trimming took off 0 bases at V and 7 bases at J, with 13 bases between the two ends. Germline V gives CDR1 WSHSY, CDR2 SAAADI. This CDR3 is 15 amino acids long. CDR3 sequence: CASSESAQGKQPQHF. In DNA, the CDR3 is TGCGCCAGCAGTGAGTCGGCACAGGGTAAACAGCCCCAGCATTTT.

This chain uses TRBV2 with TRBJ2-1, with 7 nucleotides matching TRBD2. The CDR3 is 14 residues long. V lost 3 bases to trimming and J lost 5 bases; unmatched junction nucleotides: 4. Germline CDR1 and CDR2: SNHLY and FYNNEI. The CDR3 region has the DNA TGTGCCAGCAGTGATGAGCGGGACCACAATGAGCAGTTCTTC. It is translated as CASSDERDHNEQFF.